This T cell receptor beta chain was recovered during a study of CD8 T cells in Susac syndrome. The RNA input was roughly 0.45 to 1 ug, and it was reverse transcribed with random hexamers. An immunoSEQ multiplex PCR generated amplified TCR beta CDR3 products spanning 54 Vbeta and 13 Jbeta. TCRdb reprocessed the immunoSEQ multiplex PCR reads with MiXCR, giving one entry per CDR3 protein. The sample lists 350,000 to 550,000 distinct CDR3 sequences; approximately 85% were seen once. The CDR3 covers 14 residues. CDR1 and CDR2 (germline): PRHDT, FYEKMQ (reference sequence). The V end was cut by 6 bases, the J end by 0 bases, with 12 bases between.

This TCR derives from a human donor with multiple sclerosis. The chain recombines TRBV13 with TRBJ2-7; D is possibly TRBD1 (6 bases). The sequenced sample was CD8+ T cells from PBMCs. CDR3 amino acids: CASSTLDSSYEQYF. In DNA form, the CDR3 reads TGTGCCAGCAGTACCCTGGACAGCTCCTACGAGCAGTACTTC.